This T cell receptor beta chain was recovered during a study of shared clonotypes between healthy human individuals. V lost 7 bases and J 4 bases, leaving 13 bases between the germline ends. Germline V gene lookup returns CDR1 SGHVS and CDR2 FNYEAQ. The CDR3 extends over 13 amino acids. Assay used: immunoSEQ multiplex PCR; TCRdb lists only in-frame clones, some missing. The repertoire includes over a million clones, roughly 97% of them detected once, and about 1% sits in the top ten. This chain joins TRBV7-6 and TRBJ1-1; D is possibly TRBD1 (5 bases). The sequence came from a man younger than 45 in good health. The material sequenced was naive CD4+ T cells sorted from blood. The subset was: CD45RA+ positively selected. The CDR3 region has the DNA TGTGCCAGCACCACAGGTCGTGGCACTGAAGCTTTCTTT. Protein: CASTTGRGTEAFF.